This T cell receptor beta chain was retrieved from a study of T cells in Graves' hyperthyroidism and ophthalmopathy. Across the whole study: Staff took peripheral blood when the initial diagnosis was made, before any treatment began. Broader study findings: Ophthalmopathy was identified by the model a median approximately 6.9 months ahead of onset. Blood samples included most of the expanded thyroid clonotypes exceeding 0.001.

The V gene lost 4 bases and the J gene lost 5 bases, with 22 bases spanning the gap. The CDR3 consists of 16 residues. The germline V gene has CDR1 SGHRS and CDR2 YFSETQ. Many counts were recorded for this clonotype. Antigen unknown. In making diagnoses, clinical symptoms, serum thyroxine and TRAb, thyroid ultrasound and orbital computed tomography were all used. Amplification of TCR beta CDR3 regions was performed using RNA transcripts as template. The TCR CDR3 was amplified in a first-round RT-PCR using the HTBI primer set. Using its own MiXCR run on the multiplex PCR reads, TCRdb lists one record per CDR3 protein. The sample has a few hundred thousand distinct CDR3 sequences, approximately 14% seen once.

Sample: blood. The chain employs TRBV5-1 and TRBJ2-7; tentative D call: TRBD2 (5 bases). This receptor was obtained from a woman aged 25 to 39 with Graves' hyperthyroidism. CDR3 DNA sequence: TGCGCCAGCAGCCCCGAGGTGAGAGGGATTAACGACGAGCAGTACTTC. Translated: CASSPEVRGINDEQYF. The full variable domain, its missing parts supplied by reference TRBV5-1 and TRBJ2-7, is KAGVTQTPRYLIKTRGQQVTLSCSPISGHRSVSWYQQTPGQGLQFLFEYFSETQRNKGNFPGRFSGRQFSNSRSEMNVSTLELGDSALYLCASSPEVRGINDEQYFGPGTRLTVT.